These T cell receptor beta chains were read from a single sample in a study of T cell clones after liver transplantation. Profiling relied on immunoSEQ multiplex PCR, and the TCRdb table lists in-frame clones only, not all of them. This sample yields 31,000 or so clones, of which about 95% are seen a single time; more than 25% belongs to the top ten. The specimen comprised CD8+ T cells from blood, sampled 12 months after liver transplant. The receptors originated from a human patient who received a liver transplant. Some T cells may have originated in the graft donor. Both conserved end residues are part of each CDR3. D genes are given only for firm matches. Clone size is not always given. Where it is, it says once, few, many or a class for expanded clones.

CDR3 DNA	CDR3 protein	J gene	clone size	V gene	D gene
TGTGCCAGCTTTCTAGCGGGAGGGCCGATAGAGACCCAGTACTTC	CASFLAGGPIETQYF	TRBJ2-5	.	TRBV2	TRBD2
TGTGCCAGCAGTGACGTGGGGTCCTACGAGCAGTACTTC	CASSDVGSYEQYF	TRBJ2-7	.	TRBV6-6	.
TGTGCCAGCAGTTCGCTACAGGGGGAGAATGAAGCTTTCTTT	CASSSLQGENEAFF	TRBJ1-1	.	TRBV28	TRBD1
TGTGCCAGCAGCCAGGGGCGGTGGGATACGCAGTATTTT	CASSQGRWDTQYF	TRBJ2-3	few	TRBV14	.
TGTGCCAGCAGTGAAGATGGTTGGGGGCTTTGGACTAAAGCTTTCTTT	CASSEDGWGLWTKAFF	TRBJ1-1	.	TRBV6-1	.
TGCGCCAGCAGCCAAGGCCTGGGGCACGTCGACTATGGCTACACCTTC	CASSQGLGHVDYGYTF	TRBJ1-2	.	TRBV4-1	.
TGCAGCGTTGATAGCGGGAGGGCAATCGATGAGCAGTTCTTC	CSVDSGRAIDEQFF	TRBJ2-1	.	TRBV29-1	TRBD2
TGTGCCAGCAGTAGTAGGGTCGGCTACACCTTC	CASSSRVGYTF	TRBJ1-2	.	TRBV9	.
TGTGCCAGCAGATCAAGGACGAGCGCATTATACGAGCAGTACTTC	CASRSRTSALYEQYF	TRBJ2-7	.	TRBV4-2	.
TGTGCCAGCAGCTCCCGGGATAGCGGGAGGGCCAAAACCGGGGAGCTGTTTTTT	CASSSRDSGRAKTGELFF	TRBJ2-2	.	TRBV11-2	TRBD2
TGCGCCAGCAGCCAGATGGGAGACTACGATGAGCAGTTCTTC	CASSQMGDYDEQFF	TRBJ2-1	.	TRBV4-1	.
TGTGCCAGCAGGGATGACAGGGAAATGAACACTGAAGCTTTCTTT	CASRDDREMNTEAFF	TRBJ1-1	.	TRBV7-9	TRBD1
TGTGCCAGCAGTTTTAATGAGGACGAGCAGTACTTC	CASSFNEDEQYF	TRBJ2-7	.	TRBV28	.
TGTGCCACCAGCGCCCCAACAGGGGGCCCCACCTATGGCTACACCTTC	CATSAPTGGPTYGYTF	TRBJ1-2	.	TRBV15	TRBD1
TGTGCCAGCAGCTTAGACGCCTTGACAGGGGACACTGAAGCTTTCTTT	CASSLDALTGDTEAFF	TRBJ1-1	.	TRBV11-2	TRBD1
TGTGCCAGCAGTTCTGGGAGCTCCTACGAGCAGTACTTC	CASSSGSSYEQYF	TRBJ2-7	.	TRBV27	.
TGTGCCAGCAGCCAGACCGGGACAGGGAGGAACAATGAGCAGTTCTTC	CASSQTGTGRNNEQFF	TRBJ2-1	once	TRBV14	TRBD1
TGTGCCAGCAGCTCGACAGGGAGCAATCAGCCCCAGCATTTT	CASSSTGSNQPQHF	TRBJ1-5	once	TRBV7-9	TRBD1
TGTGCCAGCAGTCACCCGTTTGACGAGCAGTACTTC	CASSHPFDEQYF	TRBJ2-7	medium-sized	TRBV27	.
TGTGCCAGCAGTTCGGGACTAGCGGGACCCACAGATACGCAGTATTTT	CASSSGLAGPTDTQYF	TRBJ2-3	.	TRBV27	TRBD2
TGTGCCAGTAGCACACGAACTATCAGCTACGAGCAGTACTTC	CASSTRTISYEQYF	TRBJ2-7	.	TRBV19	.
TGTGCCAGCATCGGGACAGGGGAACGAGAGCAGTACTTC	CASIGTGEREQYF	TRBJ2-7	.	TRBV7-9	TRBD1
TGTGCCAGCAGCTTGGAGGGGGCCATTGGAAACACCATATATTTT	CASSLEGAIGNTIYF	TRBJ1-3	.	TRBV5-5	TRBD1
TGTGCCAGCAGCCCTGGGGGAGGGGGAGGTCTAGGTGAGCAGTACTTC	CASSPGGGGGLGEQYF	TRBJ2-7	few	TRBV9	.
TGCGCCAGCAGCCCCGACGACTTACAGCAGTACTTC	CASSPDDLQQYF	TRBJ2-7	.	TRBV4-1	.
TGTGCCAGCAGTTTATTGCAGGTGGGGGGTGACGAGCAGTACTTC	CASSLLQVGGDEQYF	TRBJ2-7	once	TRBV28	.
TGTGCCAGCAGCTGGGACGGAGCCTACAATGAGCAGTTCTTC	CASSWDGAYNEQFF	TRBJ2-1	.	TRBV5-4	.
TGTGCCATCAGTGAGACAGGGGGCTTTACGGACACCGGGGAGCTGTTTTTT	CAISETGGFTDTGELFF	TRBJ2-2	.	TRBV10-3	TRBD1